The 21 T cell receptor beta chains in this list originate from one sample, sequenced in a study of blood T cell repertoires in COVID-19. Libraries were prepared by immunoSEQ multiplex PCR; TCRdb keeps only in-frame clonotypes and omits some of them. The table lists 35,000 or so clones, 90% of them singletons. The sequenced material came from peripheral blood. The receptor set was obtained from a human donor in a cohort sampled during active COVID-19.

The chain employs TRBV2 and TRBJ2-1; D uncertain. The CDR3 is 11 amino acids. Trimming took off 9 bases at V and 9 bases at J, with 12 bases between the two ends. The germline V gene encodes CDR1 SNHLY and CDR2 FYNNEI. The DNA of the CDR3 is TGTGCCAGTGCCGCGACGGGTGAGCAGTTCTTC. Protein sequence: CASAATGEQFF. Using reference TRBV2 and TRBJ2-1 for the parts outside the CDR3, the full variable domain is EPEVTQTPSHQVTQMGQEVILRCVPISNHLYFYWYRQILGQKVEFLVSFYNNEISEKSEIFDDQFSVERPDGSNFTLKIRSTKLEDSAMYFCASAATGEQFFGPGTRLTVL.

This clone was counted a single time. V gene TRBV6-2 or TRBV6-3 combines with J gene TRBJ2-7; TRBD2 matches at 10 bases. Looked up from germline, CDR1 is MNHEY and CDR2 is SVGEGT. The CDR3 sequence is 14 residues long. V gave up 5 bases and J gave up 2 bases; unmatched junction bases: 3. The CDR3 nucleotides read TGTGCCAGCAGTCGGACTAGCGGCACCTACGAGCAGTACTTC. This translates into CASSRTSGTYEQYF.

This rearrangement joins TRBV7-3 to TRBJ2-7; tentative D call: TRBD1 (5 bases). V was trimmed by 1 base and J by 2 bases, leaving 9 bases between them. The CDR3 consists of 14 residues. Per the germline V gene, CDR1 is SGHTA and CDR2 is FQGTGA. The CDR3: CASSLNVGAYEQYF. In DNA form, the CDR3 reads TGTGCCAGCAGCTTAAATGTAGGGGCCTACGAGCAGTACTTC.

This clone was seen a handful of times. V gene TRBV28 combines with J gene TRBJ2-1; D is perhaps TRBD2 (5 bases). Deletions cut 4 bases from V and 9 bases from J, with 25 bases between. CDR1 MDHEN and CDR2 SYDVKM come from the germline V gene. CDR3 size: 17 residues. The chain's CDR3 is CASSSAKGSRLMPEQFF. The CDR3 DNA reads as TGTGCCAGCAGTTCTGCTAAAGGGAGCCGTTTGATGCCTGAGCAGTTCTTC.

The chain carries TRBV3-1 (or the pseudogene TRBV3-2) and TRBJ1-1, with 11 bases aligning to TRBD1. This CDR3 region has 14 residues. V shed 5 bases and J 7 bases; nucleotides not matched to a gene: 6. Germline-derived CDR1 and CDR2 are LGHDT and YNNKEL (reference sequence). The CDR3 DNA sequence: TGTGCCAGCAGCAACCGGGACAGGGGGGTTGAAGCTTTCTTT. Its protein product is CASSNRDRGVEAFF.

The CDR3 DNA sequence: TGCGCCAGCAGCCCTTGGACAGGGGTGATCGAGACCCAGTACTTC. Translation: CASSPWTGVIETQYF. The V and J genes are TRBV5-1 and TRBJ2-5; 9 bases agree with TRBD1. Germline V CDR1 and CDR2: SGHRS, YFSETQ. With V trimmed by 4 bases and J by 5 bases, 9 bases remained unmatched. The CDR3 runs 15 residues.

The rearrangement links TRBV9 to TRBJ2-3; D possibly corresponds to TRBD1 (5 bases). V lost 0 bases and J 9 bases, leaving 8 bases between the germline ends. This CDR3 spans 12 amino acids. Germline loops: CDR1 SGDLS, CDR2 YYNGEE. Written as DNA, the CDR3 is TGTGCCAGCAGCGTAGAAGGGGTCACGCAGTATTTT. Amino acid sequence: CASSVEGVTQYF. The full variable domain, completed using reference TRBV9 and TRBJ2-3, is DSGVTQTPKHLITATGQRVTLRCSPRSGDLSVYWYQQSLDQGLQFLIQYYNGEERAKGNILERFSAQQFPDLHSELNLSSLELGDSALYFCASSVEGVTQYFGPGTRLTVL.

This sequence joins TRBV5-1 and TRBJ1-1; TRBD1 matches 9 bases. This CDR3 has 14 residues. CDR1 is SGHRS and CDR2 is YFSETQ in the germline V gene. V shed 3 bases and J 1 base; nucleotides not matched to a gene: 1. CDR3 amino acids: CASSWDRANTEAFF. In DNA, the CDR3 is TGCGCCAGCAGCTGGGACAGGGCGAACACTGAAGCTTTCTTT.

The chain combines TRBV5-6 with TRBJ2-5; D is possibly TRBD1 (7 bases). The CDR3 runs 14 residues. The germline gives CDR1 SGHDT, CDR2 YYEEEE. Between the trimmed V and J ends, which lost 6 bases and 5 bases, there was a span of 17 bases. The CDR3 loop is CASNKGGGSETQYF. Here the CDR3 DNA reads TGTGCCAGCAACAAAGGAGGGGGCAGCGAGACCCAGTACTTC. The variable domain in full, with the rest retrieved from reference TRBV5-6 and TRBJ2-5, is DAGVTQSPTHLIKTRGQQVTLRCSPKSGHDTVSWYQQALGQGPQFIFQYYEEEERQRGNFPDRFSGHQFPNYSSELNVNALLLGDSALYLCASNKGGGSETQYFGPGTRLLVL.

This chain joins TRBV6-6 and TRBJ1-2; 11 nucleotides agree with TRBD1. This CDR3 comprises 15 residues. Losses at the gene ends were 5 bases for V and 8 bases for J; bases not matched to a gene: 10. Germline CDR1 and CDR2: MNHNY and SVGAGI (reference sequence). CDR3 DNA sequence: TGTGCCAGCAGTCACAGGACAGGGGGCCTTTCGGGCTACACCTTC. Translating gives CASSHRTGGLSGYTF.

The J gene is TRBJ1-1, the V gene TRBV7-8, with 11 bases that match TRBD1. The germline V gene encodes CDR1 SGHVS and CDR2 FQNEAQ. The CDR3 spans 15 residues. The J segment lost 5 bases and the V segment lost 11 bases, leaving 13 bases of the junction unmatched. This CDR3 is CACSGQGAMGTEAFF. In DNA form, the CDR3 reads TGTGCCTGCTCCGGACAGGGGGCGATGGGGACTGAAGCTTTCTTT.

J is TRBJ2-3 and V is TRBV4-1; D is possibly TRBD1 (6 bases). The V and J ends lost 0 bases and 3 bases respectively, with 16 bases between them. The CDR3 has 17 amino acids. Germline V lookup: CDR1 MGHRA, CDR2 YSYEKL. DNA of the CDR3: TGCGCCAGCAGCCAAGATCGGGCAGGGGAACGGACAGATACGCAGTATTTT. Its protein is CASSQDRAGERTDTQYF.

The chain combines TRBV3-1 (or the pseudogene TRBV3-2) with TRBJ1-5; 8 bases map to TRBD1. This CDR3 has 16 amino acids. The ends lost 4 bases at V and 4 bases at J; junction bases unmatched: 9. The V gene's germline CDR1 is LGHDT and CDR2 YNNKEL (reference sequence). CDR3 region: CASSPGQGSGNQPQHF. CDR3 nucleotide sequence: TGTGCCAGCAGCCCAGGACAGGGAAGTGGGAATCAGCCCCAGCATTTT.

This clone was detected only once. This chain uses TRBV11-2 with TRBJ1-1; D is undetermined. The CDR3 is 13 amino acids. Looked up from germline, CDR1 is SGHAT and CDR2 is FQNNGV. Between the trimmed V and J ends, which lost 0 bases and 1 base, there was a span of 3 bases. Written as DNA, the CDR3 is TGTGCCAGCAGCTTAGAGAGGAACACTGAAGCTTTCTTT. This codes for CASSLERNTEAFF.

V is TRBV10-1 and J is TRBJ2-7; D perhaps matches TRBD1 (6 bases). With 2 bases removed from V and 2 bases from J, the gap between germline ends came to 16 bases. Germline V gene sequence: CDR1 WNHNN, CDR2 SYGVQD (reference sequence). This CDR3 contains 16 residues. The CDR3 loop reads CASSEPIPGHAYEQYF. Here the CDR3 DNA reads TGCGCCAGCAGTGAGCCGATACCGGGACATGCCTACGAGCAGTACTTC.

This clone was detected once. The rearrangement uses TRBV27 and TRBJ2-3, with TRBD1 as a possible D gene (6 bases). CDR3 length equals 14 residues. V was trimmed by 5 bases and J by 4 bases, leaving 13 bases between them. Germline assignment: CDR1 MNHEY and CDR2 SMNVEV (reference sequence). The chain's CDR3 is CASSAYRAPDTQYF. As DNA, the CDR3 is TGTGCCAGCAGTGCTTACAGGGCCCCAGATACGCAGTATTTT.

The V and J genes are TRBV19 and TRBJ2-3; a weak D match, TRBD1 (5 bases). Deletions cut 7 bases from V and 0 bases from J, with 11 bases between. Per germline, CDR1 LNHDA and CDR2 SQIVND (reference sequence). The CDR3 consists of 14 residues. The chain's CDR3 is CASKTGQSTDTQYF. In DNA form, the CDR3 reads TGTGCCAGTAAAACAGGTCAGAGCACAGATACGCAGTATTTT.

The chain has TRBV5-4 and TRBJ1-1, with D possibly TRBD1 on 5 matching bases. Trimming left V 0 bases short and J 1 base short, with 10 bases between. This CDR3 is 15 amino acids long. Germline CDR1 and CDR2: SGHNT and YYREEE (reference sequence). CDR3 residues: CASSLARGGNTEAFF. In DNA form, the CDR3 reads TGTGCCAGCAGCTTGGCCCGGGGGGGGAACACTGAAGCTTTCTTT.

The V gene is TRBV5-1, the J gene TRBJ2-7, with D hard to call. Germline lookup yields CDR1 SGHRS and CDR2 YFSETQ. There are 13 residues in the CDR3. Trimming stripped 1 base from V and 2 bases from J, with 7 bases between. Written as DNA, the CDR3 is TGCGCCAGCAGCTTGTTACGGGCCTACGAGCAGTACTTC. This codes for CASSLLRAYEQYF.

The chain employs TRBV4-3 and TRBJ2-1; TRBD2 might be the D (6 bases). V was pared by 4 bases and J by 9 bases, with 16 bases between. CDR3 length: 14 amino acids. Germline CDR1 reads LGHNA; CDR2 reads YSLEER. The CDR3 DNA follows: TGCGCCAGCAGCCGGAGTCTCGGGGGTGGTGAGCAGTTCTTC. Its translation: CASSRSLGGGEQFF.

The chain recombines TRBV30 with TRBJ2-2; no reliable D call. The CDR3 spans 12 residues. CDR1 is GTSNPN and CDR2 is SVGIG in the germline V gene (reference sequence). V lost 2 bases and J lost 1, with 2 bases in between. CDR3 protein: CAWSQNTGELFF. Here the CDR3 DNA reads TGTGCCTGGAGTCAGAACACCGGGGAGCTGTTTTTT.